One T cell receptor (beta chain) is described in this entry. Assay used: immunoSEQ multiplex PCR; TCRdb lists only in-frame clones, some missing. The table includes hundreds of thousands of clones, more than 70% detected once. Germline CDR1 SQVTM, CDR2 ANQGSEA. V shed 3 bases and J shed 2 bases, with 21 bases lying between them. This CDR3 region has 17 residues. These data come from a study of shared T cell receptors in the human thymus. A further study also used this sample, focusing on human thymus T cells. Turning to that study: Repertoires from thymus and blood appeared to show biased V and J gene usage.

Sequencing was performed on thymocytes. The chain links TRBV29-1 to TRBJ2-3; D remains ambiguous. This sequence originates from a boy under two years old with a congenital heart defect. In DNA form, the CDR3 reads TGCAGCGTTGATCTAAACCGTAACCTTAGCTCCACAGATACGCAGTATTTT. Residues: CSVDLNRNLSSTDTQYF.